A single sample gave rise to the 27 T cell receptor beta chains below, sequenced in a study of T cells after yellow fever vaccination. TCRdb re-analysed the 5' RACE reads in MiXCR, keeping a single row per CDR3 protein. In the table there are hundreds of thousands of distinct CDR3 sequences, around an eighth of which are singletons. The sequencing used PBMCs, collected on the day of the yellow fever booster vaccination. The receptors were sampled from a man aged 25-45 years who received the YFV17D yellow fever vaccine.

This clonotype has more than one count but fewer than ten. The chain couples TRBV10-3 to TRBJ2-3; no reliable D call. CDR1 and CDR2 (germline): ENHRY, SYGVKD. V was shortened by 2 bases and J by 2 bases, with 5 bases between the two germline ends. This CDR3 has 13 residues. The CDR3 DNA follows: TGTGCCATCAGTGAGGACCACACAGATACGCAGTATTTT. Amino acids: CAISEDHTDTQYF.

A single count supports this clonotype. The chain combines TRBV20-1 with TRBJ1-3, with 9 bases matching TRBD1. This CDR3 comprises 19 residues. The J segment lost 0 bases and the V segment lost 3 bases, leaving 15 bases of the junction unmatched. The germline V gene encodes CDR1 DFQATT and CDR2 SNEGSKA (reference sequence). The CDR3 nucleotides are TGCAGTGCTAGGGGACAGGGACGCACTGTGAACTACTCTGGAAACACCATATATTTT. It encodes CSARGQGRTVNYSGNTIYF.

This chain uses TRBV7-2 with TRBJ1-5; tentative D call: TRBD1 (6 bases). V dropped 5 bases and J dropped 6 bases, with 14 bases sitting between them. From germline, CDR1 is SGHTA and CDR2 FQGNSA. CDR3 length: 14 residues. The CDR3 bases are TGTGCCAGCAGCCCAACGGAGGGGGGTCAGCCCCAGCATTTT. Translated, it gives CASSPTEGGQPQHF.

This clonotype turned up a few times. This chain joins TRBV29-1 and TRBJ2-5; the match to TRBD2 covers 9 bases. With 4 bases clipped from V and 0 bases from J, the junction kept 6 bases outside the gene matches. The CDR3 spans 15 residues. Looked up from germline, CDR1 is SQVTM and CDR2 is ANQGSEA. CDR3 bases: TGCAGCGTTGTGTTTCTAGCGGGAAACCAAGAGACCCAGTACTTC. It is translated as CSVVFLAGNQETQYF.

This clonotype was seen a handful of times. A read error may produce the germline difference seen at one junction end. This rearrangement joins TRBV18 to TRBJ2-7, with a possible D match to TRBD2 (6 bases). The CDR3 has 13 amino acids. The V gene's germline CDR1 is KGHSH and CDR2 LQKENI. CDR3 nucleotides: TGTGCCAGCTCACCAGCGGGGCTAGACTGGAAGAACTTC. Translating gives CASSPAGLDWKNF.

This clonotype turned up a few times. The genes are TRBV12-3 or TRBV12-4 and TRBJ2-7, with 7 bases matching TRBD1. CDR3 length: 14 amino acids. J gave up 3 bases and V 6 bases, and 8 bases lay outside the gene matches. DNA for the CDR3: TGTGCCAGCAGCCCCGACAGGGCTCGCTACGAGCAGTACTTC. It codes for CASSPDRARYEQYF.

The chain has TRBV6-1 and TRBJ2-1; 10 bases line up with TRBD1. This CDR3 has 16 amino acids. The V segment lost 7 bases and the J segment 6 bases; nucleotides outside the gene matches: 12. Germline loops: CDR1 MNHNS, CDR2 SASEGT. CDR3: CASTYRGQGFANEQFF. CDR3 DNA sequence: TGTGCCAGCACCTACAGGGGACAGGGGTTCGCCAATGAGCAGTTCTTC.

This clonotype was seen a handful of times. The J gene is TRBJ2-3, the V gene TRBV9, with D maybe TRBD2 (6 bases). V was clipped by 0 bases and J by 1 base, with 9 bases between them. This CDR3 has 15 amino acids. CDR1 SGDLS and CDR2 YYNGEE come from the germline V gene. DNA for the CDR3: TGTGCCAGCAGCGTAGGGGGGACTCGCACAGATACGCAGTATTTT. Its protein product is CASSVGGTRTDTQYF.

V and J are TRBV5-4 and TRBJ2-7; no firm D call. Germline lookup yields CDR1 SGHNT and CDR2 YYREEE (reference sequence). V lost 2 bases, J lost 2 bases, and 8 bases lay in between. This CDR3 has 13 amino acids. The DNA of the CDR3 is TGTGCCAGCAGCTTCGGTGCCGCCTACGAGCAGTACTTC. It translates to CASSFGAAYEQYF.

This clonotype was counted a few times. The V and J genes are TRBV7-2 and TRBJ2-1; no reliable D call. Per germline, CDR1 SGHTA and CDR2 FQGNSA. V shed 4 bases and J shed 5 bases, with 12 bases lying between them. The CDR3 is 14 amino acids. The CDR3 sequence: CASSSPGRHNEQFF. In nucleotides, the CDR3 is TGTGCCAGCAGCTCGCCTGGACGACACAATGAGCAGTTCTTC.

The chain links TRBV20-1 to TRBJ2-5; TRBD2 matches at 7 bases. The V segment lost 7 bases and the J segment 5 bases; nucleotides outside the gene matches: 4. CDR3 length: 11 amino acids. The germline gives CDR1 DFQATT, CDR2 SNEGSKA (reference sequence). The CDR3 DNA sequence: TGCAGTGGCGGGAGTGGGGAGACCCAGTACTTC. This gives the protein CSGGSGETQYF.

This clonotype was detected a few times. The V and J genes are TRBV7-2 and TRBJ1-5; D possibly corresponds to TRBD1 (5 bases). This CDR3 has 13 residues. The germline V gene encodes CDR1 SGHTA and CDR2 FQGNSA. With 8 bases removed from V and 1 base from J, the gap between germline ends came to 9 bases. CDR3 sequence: CASGRGSNQPQHF. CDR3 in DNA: TGTGCCAGCGGAAGGGGAAGCAATCAGCCCCAGCATTTT.

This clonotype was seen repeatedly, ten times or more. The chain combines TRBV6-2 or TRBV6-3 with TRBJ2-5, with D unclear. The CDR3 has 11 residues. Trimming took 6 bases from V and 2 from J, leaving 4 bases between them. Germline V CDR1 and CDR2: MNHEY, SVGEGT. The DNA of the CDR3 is TGTGCCAGCAGGGTACAAGAGACCCAGTACTTC. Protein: CASRVQETQYF.

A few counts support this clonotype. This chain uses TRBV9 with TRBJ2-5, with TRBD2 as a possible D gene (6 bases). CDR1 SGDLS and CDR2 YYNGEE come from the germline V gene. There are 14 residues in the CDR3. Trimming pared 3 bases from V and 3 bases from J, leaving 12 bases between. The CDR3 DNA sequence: TGTGCCAGCAGCGCCTCCGGCGGGGAAGAGACCCAGTACTTC. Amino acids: CASSASGGEETQYF.

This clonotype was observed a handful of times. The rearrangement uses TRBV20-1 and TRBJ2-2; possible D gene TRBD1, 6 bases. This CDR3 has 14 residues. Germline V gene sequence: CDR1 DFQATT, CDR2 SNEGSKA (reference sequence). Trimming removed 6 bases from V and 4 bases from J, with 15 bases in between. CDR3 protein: CSASGGQSTGELFF. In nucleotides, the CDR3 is TGCAGTGCCAGTGGTGGACAGAGCACCGGGGAGCTGTTTTTT.

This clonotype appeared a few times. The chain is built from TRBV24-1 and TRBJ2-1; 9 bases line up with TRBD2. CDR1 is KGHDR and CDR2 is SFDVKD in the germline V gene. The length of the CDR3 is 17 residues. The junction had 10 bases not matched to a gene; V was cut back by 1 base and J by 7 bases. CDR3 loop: CATSDLGGRAQGNEQFF. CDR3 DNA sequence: TGTGCCACCAGTGATTTAGGCGGGAGGGCCCAAGGTAATGAGCAGTTCTTC.

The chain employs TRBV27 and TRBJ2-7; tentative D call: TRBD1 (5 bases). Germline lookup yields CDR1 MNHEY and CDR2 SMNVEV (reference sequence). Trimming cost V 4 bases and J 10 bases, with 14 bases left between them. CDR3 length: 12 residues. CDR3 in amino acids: CASSSIRTLQYF. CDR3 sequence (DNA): TGTGCCAGCAGTTCTATAAGGACATTACAGTACTTC.

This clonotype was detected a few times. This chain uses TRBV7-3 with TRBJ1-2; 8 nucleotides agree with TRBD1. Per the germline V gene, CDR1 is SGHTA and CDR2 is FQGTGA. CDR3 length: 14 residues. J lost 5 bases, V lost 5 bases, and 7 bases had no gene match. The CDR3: CASSPTDRGYGYTF. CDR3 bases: TGTGCCAGCAGCCCGACCGACAGGGGATATGGCTACACCTTC.

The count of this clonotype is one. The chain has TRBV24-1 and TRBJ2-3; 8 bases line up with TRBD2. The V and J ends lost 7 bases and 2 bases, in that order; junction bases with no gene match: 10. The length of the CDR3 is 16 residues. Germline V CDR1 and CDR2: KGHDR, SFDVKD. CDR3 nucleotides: TGTGCCACCAGCCCCCGGACTAGCAATCCCACAGATACGCAGTATTTT. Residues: CATSPRTSNPTDTQYF.

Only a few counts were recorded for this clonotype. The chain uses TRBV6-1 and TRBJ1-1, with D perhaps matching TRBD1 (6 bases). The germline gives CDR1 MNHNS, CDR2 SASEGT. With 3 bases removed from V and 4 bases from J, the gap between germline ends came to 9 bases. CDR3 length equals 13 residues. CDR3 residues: CASSERGGTEAFF. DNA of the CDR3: TGTGCCAGCAGTGAGAGAGGGGGCACTGAAGCTTTCTTT.

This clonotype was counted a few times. CDR3 sequence reads: CASSLGLADTAQYF. The CDR3 nucleotides are TGTGCCAGCAGCTTGGGTCTCGCAGATACAGCGCAGTATTTT. The chain employs TRBV5-6 and TRBJ2-3; no reliable D call. Germline CDR1 reads SGHDT; CDR2 reads YYEEEE. Trimming cost V 0 bases and J 10 bases, with 15 bases left between them. This CDR3 is 14 amino acids long.

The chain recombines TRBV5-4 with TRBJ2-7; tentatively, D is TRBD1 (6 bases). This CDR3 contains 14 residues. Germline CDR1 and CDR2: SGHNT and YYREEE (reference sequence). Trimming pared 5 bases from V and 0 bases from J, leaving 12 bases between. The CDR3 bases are TGTGCCAGCAGGGAGGACAGAAACTCCTACGAGCAGTACTTC. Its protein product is CASREDRNSYEQYF. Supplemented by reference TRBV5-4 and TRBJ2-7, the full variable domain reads ETGVTQSPTHLIKTRGQQVTLRCSSQSGHNTVSWYQQALGQGPQFIFQYYREEENGRGNFPPRFSGLQFPNYSSELNVNALELDDSALYLCASREDRNSYEQYFGPGTRLTVT.

CDR3 amino acids: CSVAPGQSTDTQYF. As DNA, the CDR3 is TGCAGCGTGGCTCCGGGACAGTCCACAGATACGCAGTATTTT. The rearrangement joins TRBV29-1 to TRBJ2-3, with TRBD1 matching 7 bases. This CDR3 contains 14 residues. CDR1 is SQVTM and CDR2 is ANQGSEA in the germline V gene. V shed 6 bases and J 2 bases; nucleotides not matched to a gene: 8.

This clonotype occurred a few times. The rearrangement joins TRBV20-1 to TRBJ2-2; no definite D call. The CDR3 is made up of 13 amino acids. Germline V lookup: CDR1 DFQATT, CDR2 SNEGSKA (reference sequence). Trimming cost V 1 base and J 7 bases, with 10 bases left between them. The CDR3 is CSARADGHGELFF. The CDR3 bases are TGCAGTGCTAGAGCTGACGGCCACGGGGAGCTGTTTTTT.

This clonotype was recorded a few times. In DNA, the CDR3 is TGTGCCTGGAGTGTACGCGCGGCGAATACGCAGTATTTT. It yields the protein CAWSVRAANTQYF. This chain joins TRBV30 and TRBJ2-3; unclear D gene. Germline CDR1 GTSNPN, CDR2 SVGIG (reference sequence). The ends were cut back, 0 bases at V and 7 bases at J, with 11 bases in the middle. This CDR3 has 13 amino acids.

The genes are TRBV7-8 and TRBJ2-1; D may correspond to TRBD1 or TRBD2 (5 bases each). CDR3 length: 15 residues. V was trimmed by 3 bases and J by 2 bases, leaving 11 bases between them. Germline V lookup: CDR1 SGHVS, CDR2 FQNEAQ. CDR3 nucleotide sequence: TGTGCCAGCAGCTTGGGGCGGGCCACCTACAATGAGCAGTTCTTC. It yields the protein CASSLGRATYNEQFF.

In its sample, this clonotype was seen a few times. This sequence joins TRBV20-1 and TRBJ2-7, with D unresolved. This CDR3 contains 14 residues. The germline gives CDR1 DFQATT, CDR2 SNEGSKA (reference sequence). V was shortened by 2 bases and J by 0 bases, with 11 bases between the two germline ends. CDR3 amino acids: CSARPHLSSYEQYF. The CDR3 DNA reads TGCAGTGCTAGACCACACCTGAGCTCCTACGAGCAGTACTTC.